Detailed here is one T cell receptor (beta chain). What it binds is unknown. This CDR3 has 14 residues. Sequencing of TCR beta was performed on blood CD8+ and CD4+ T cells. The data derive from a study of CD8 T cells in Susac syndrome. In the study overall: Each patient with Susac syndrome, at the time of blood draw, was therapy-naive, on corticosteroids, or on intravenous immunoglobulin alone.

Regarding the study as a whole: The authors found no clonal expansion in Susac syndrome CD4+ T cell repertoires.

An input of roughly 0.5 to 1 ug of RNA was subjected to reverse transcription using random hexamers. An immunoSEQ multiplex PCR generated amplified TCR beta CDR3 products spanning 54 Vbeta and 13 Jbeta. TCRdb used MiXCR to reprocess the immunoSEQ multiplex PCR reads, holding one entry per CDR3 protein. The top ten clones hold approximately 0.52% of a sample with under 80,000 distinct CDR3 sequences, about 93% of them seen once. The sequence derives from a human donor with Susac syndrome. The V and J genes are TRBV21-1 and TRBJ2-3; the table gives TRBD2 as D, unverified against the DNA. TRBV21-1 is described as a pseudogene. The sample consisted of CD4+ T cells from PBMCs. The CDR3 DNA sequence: TGTGCCAGCAGCAGGTGGGACTGCTTAGATACGCAGTATTTT. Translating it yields CASSRWDCLDTQYF.